The next 17 T cell receptor beta chains were all read from a single sample in a study of cytomegalovirus exposure and HLA in healthy donors. The protocol was immunoSEQ multiplex PCR, while the TCRdb copy is restricted to in-frame clones and leaves out a portion. The data hold 150,000 to 200,000 clones, with approximately 96% observed a single time. The sample comprised PBMCs. These receptors came from a woman in her late teens or twenties in good health and CMV-seronegative.

The chain recombines TRBV9 with TRBJ2-3, with 8 bases aligning to TRBD2. The V segment lost 3 bases and the J segment 6 bases; nucleotides outside the gene matches: 0. The CDR3 covers 12 residues. The germline CDR1 and CDR2 sequences are SGDLS and YYNGEE. The CDR3 is CASSAGGDTQYF. In DNA form, the CDR3 reads TGTGCCAGCAGCGCGGGGGGGGATACGCAGTATTTT.

This chain links TRBV10-3 with TRBJ2-7; 11 bases fit TRBD1. The CDR3 sequence is 14 residues long. The J segment lost 2 bases and the V segment lost 8 bases, leaving 5 bases of the junction unmatched. Germline V lookup: CDR1 ENHRY, CDR2 SYGVKD. This CDR3 reads CAIAPGQGAYEQYF. The CDR3 DNA reads as TGTGCCATCGCACCGGGACAGGGGGCCTACGAGCAGTACTTC.

This chain joins TRBV5-6 and TRBJ1-2; D perhaps matches TRBD1 (6 bases). The germline V gene has CDR1 SGHDT and CDR2 YYEEEE. The length of the CDR3 is 17 residues. Trimming stripped 5 bases from V and 0 bases from J, with 20 bases between. In DNA, the CDR3 is TGTGCCAGCAGTCCCATACAGGGATTAAGAACTAACTATGGCTACACCTTC. It specifies CASSPIQGLRTNYGYTF.

The chain combines TRBV25-1 with TRBJ1-6; 9 positions agree with TRBD1. With V trimmed by 6 bases and J by 8 bases, 8 bases remained unmatched. This CDR3 region has 15 residues. CDR1 and CDR2 from the germline V gene are MGHDK and SYGVNS. The CDR3 DNA is TGTGCCAGCAGCCGGGACAGGGTGTCCCATTCACCCCTCCACTTT. This codes for CASSRDRVSHSPLHF.

The chain uses TRBV4-1 and TRBJ2-1, with D tentatively TRBD2 (7 bases). V lost 5 bases and J 2 bases, leaving 13 bases between the germline ends. The CDR3 has 15 amino acids. Germline-derived CDR1 and CDR2 are MGHRA and YSYEKL. CDR3 sequence reads: CASSEIGGAYNEQFF. Here the CDR3 DNA reads TGCGCCAGCAGCGAGATAGGGGGGGCCTACAATGAGCAGTTCTTC.

The genes are TRBV19 and TRBJ2-2; D uncertain. The ends were cut back, 5 bases at V and 3 bases at J, with 13 bases in the middle. The CDR3 runs to 15 residues. In germline, CDR1 is LNHDA, CDR2 SQIVND (reference sequence). The CDR3 spells CASSADSVYTGELFF. In DNA form, the CDR3 reads TGTGCCAGTAGTGCCGATAGTGTTTACACCGGGGAGCTGTTTTTT.

DNA for the CDR3: TGTGCCAGCTCAACTACCCTAGCGGGGGGGCCGCACGAGCAGTACTTC. This gives the protein CASSTTLAGGPHEQYF. The rearrangement uses TRBV18 and TRBJ2-7; the match to TRBD2 covers 12 bases. The CDR3 is 16 residues long. Looked up from germline, CDR1 is KGHSH and CDR2 is LQKENI. J lost 5 bases, V lost 5 bases, and 10 bases had no gene match. Filled out from reference TRBV18 and TRBJ2-7, the complete variable domain reads NAGVMQNPRHLVRRRGQEARLRCSPMKGHSHVYWYRQLPEEGLKFMVYLQKENIIDESGMPKERFSAEFPKEGPSILRIQQVVRGDSAAYFCASSTTLAGGPHEQYFGPGTRLTVT.

The chain employs TRBV29-1 and TRBJ1-3; D perhaps matches TRBD1 (6 bases). Trimming stripped 7 bases from V and 0 bases from J, with 10 bases between. Germline V gene sequence: CDR1 SQVTM, CDR2 ANQGSEA. The CDR3 has 13 amino acids. The CDR3, as DNA: TGCAGCGCTGGGGACATCTCTGGAAACACCATATATTTT. Protein: CSAGDISGNTIYF.

The chain is built from TRBV19 and TRBJ2-7; TRBD1 aligns across 7 bases. V shed 6 bases and J 3 bases; nucleotides not matched to a gene: 8. Germline V CDR1 and CDR2: LNHDA, SQIVND (reference sequence). This CDR3 comprises 14 residues. The CDR3 spells CASSITGVNYEQYF. The CDR3 coding sequence is TGTGCCAGTAGCATAACAGGGGTTAACTACGAGCAGTACTTC.

The chain employs TRBV29-1 and TRBJ2-3; tentative D call: TRBD2 (5 bases). V was trimmed by 4 bases and J by 6 bases, leaving 17 bases between them. From germline, CDR1 is SQVTM and CDR2 ANQGSEA. This CDR3 comprises 14 residues. CDR3 in DNA: TGCAGCGTTGCTAAGGACTCCTTAGGGGATACGCAGTATTTT. Translated, it gives CSVAKDSLGDTQYF.

The genes are TRBV10-3 and TRBJ1-6, with 10 nucleotides matching TRBD1. The CDR3 runs 14 residues. V lost 6 bases, J lost 10 bases, and 6 bases stayed unmatched. CDR1 and CDR2 (germline): ENHRY, SYGVKD. CDR3 coding DNA: TGTGCCATCAGCGCCGGGACAGGGGAATCACCCCTCCACTTT. This encodes CAISAGTGESPLHF.

This CDR3 is CASSTGLAGDPGVTQYF. CDR3 bases: TGTGCCAGCAGTACCGGACTAGCGGGGGACCCGGGGGTGACCCAGTACTTC. The V and J genes are TRBV27 and TRBJ2-5; 13 bases match TRBD2. The CDR3 is made up of 17 amino acids. Losses at the gene ends were 5 bases for V and 7 bases for J; bases not matched to a gene: 13. Germline CDR1 and CDR2: MNHEY and SMNVEV (reference sequence).

This chain joins TRBV4-2 and TRBJ1-2; weak D call: TRBD1 (5 bases). CDR1 and CDR2 from the germline V gene are LGHNA and YNFKEQ. V was cut by 1 base and J by 4 bases, with 13 bases left in between. The CDR3 extends over 15 amino acids. The CDR3, as DNA: TGTGCCAGCAGCCAAGCCGAAGGGCAGGGCTATGGCTACACCTTC. It translates to CASSQAEGQGYGYTF.

The V call is TRBV11-3, the J call TRBJ2-3; 11 bases are a match to TRBD2. CDR1 and CDR2 from the germline V gene are SGHNT and YENEEA. V trimming: 3 bases; J trimming: 0 bases; junction bases outside the gene matches: 5. The CDR3 is 17 amino acids. The CDR3 DNA reads as TGTGCCAGCAGCTTCGGGACTAGCGGAAAAAGCACAGATACGCAGTATTTT. Translating it yields CASSFGTSGKSTDTQYF.

The CDR3 here is CASSLLAGGNGDTQYF. Here the CDR3 DNA reads TGCGCCAGCAGCCTCTTAGCGGGGGGCAACGGAGATACGCAGTATTTT. V gene TRBV5-1 combines with J gene TRBJ2-3; 10 bases line up with TRBD2. This CDR3 comprises 16 residues. Germline V gene data show CDR1 as SGHRS and CDR2 as YFSETQ. Unmatched junction bases numbered 10, after V lost 4 bases and J lost 5 bases.

The chain is built from TRBV7-8 and TRBJ1-5; tentatively, D is TRBD1 (6 bases). The germline V gene has CDR1 SGHVS and CDR2 FQNEAQ. There are 16 residues in the CDR3. The germline V and J ends were trimmed by 0 bases and 5 bases, with 14 bases remaining between them. CDR3 sequence (DNA): TGTGCCAGCAGCTTAGCGGGTCAGGGGACCCATCAGCCCCAGCATTTT. Its protein product is CASSLAGQGTHQPQHF.

CDR3 DNA sequence: TGTGCCAGCAGCCAGAGCGGGGGGGGATACAATGAGCAGTTCTTC. As protein: CASSQSGGGYNEQFF. The chain couples TRBV7-2 to TRBJ2-1; 10 positions agree with TRBD2. This CDR3 comprises 15 residues. Unmatched junction bases numbered 5, after V lost 5 bases and J lost 4 bases. Germline V CDR1 and CDR2: SGHTA, FQGNSA.